The entry below gives a single TCR beta chain sequence along with its context. Its specificity is unknown. CDR1 is MNHEY, CDR2 SVGAGI, per germline. The CDR3 is 16 amino acids. V gave up 4 bases and J gave up 2 bases, with 16 bases separating them. 60 Vbeta and 13 Jbeta primers were used in PCR. Libraries were prepared by immunoSEQ multiplex PCR; TCRdb keeps only in-frame clonotypes and omits some of them. The sample records 50,000 or so clones, around 52% being singletons. This record belongs to a study of cytomegalovirus exposure and HLA in healthy donors. Notes on the study in general: Earlier analysis found most TCR beta V segments productive about 87% or about 30% of the time. It has been reported that TCR beta sequences accurately predicted the HLA-A and HLA-B alleles of most subjects. An observed cluster of highly shared sequence variants was recorded as a likely sequencing artifact.

The chain is built from TRBV6-5 and TRBJ2-3; no definite D call. The TCR originated in a human donor in good health. The sequenced material came from PBMCs. Here the CDR3 DNA reads TGTGCCAGCAGTTCCCGTCGGCAGAGGAACACAGATACGCAGTATTTT. Its protein is CASSSRRQRNTDTQYF.